The 10 T cell receptor beta chains below come from one sample, sequenced in a study of blood T cell repertoires in COVID-19. Sequencing used immunoSEQ multiplex PCR; TCRdb keeps in-frame clones, though not all of them. The sample has nearly 35,000 clones, 85% seen once. Sequenced sample: peripheral blood. The receptors here all came from a human donor with acute or convalescent COVID-19. The donor label of this sample is uncertain.

This clone was recorded a few times. The chain is built from TRBV11-3 and TRBJ2-3; 14 nucleotides line up with TRBD2. V lost 5 bases to trimming and J lost 2 bases; unmatched junction nucleotides: 9. CDR3 length equals 18 residues. The germline CDR1 and CDR2 sequences are SGHNT and YENEEA. The CDR3 DNA reads as TGTGCCAGCAGCCCCGGACTAGCGGGGGGTTCTTTCACAGATACGCAGTATTTT. This sequence encodes CASSPGLAGGSFTDTQYF.

This clone has only a few counts. The CDR3 DNA reads TGTGCTAGTGGCTATTGGGACAGCTGGGACACCGGGGAGCTGTTTTTT. Encoded protein: CASGYWDSWDTGELFF. The chain employs TRBV12-5 and TRBJ2-2, with TRBD1 matching 7 bases. Per the germline V gene, CDR1 is LGHNT and CDR2 is FRNRAP. V shed 6 bases and J 3 bases; nucleotides not matched to a gene: 10. This CDR3 region has 16 residues.

J is TRBJ1-1 and V is TRBV4-1, with D tentatively TRBD1 (5 bases). This CDR3 contains 15 residues. Trimming left V 3 bases short and J 5 bases short, with 16 bases between. Germline CDR1 MGHRA, CDR2 YSYEKL. CDR3 sequence reads: CASSQGRGFRTEAFF. For the CDR3, the DNA is TGCGCCAGCAGCCAGGGGCGTGGTTTTCGGACTGAAGCTTTCTTT.

V is TRBV24-1 and J is TRBJ1-2; D uncertain. Trimming removed 5 bases at V and 4 bases at J, with 10 bases between. Per the germline V gene, CDR1 is KGHDR and CDR2 is SFDVKD. The CDR3 totals 13 residues. The DNA for the CDR3 is TGTGCCACCAGTGCCGCGCCTACCTATGGCTACACCTTC. It yields the protein CATSAAPTYGYTF.

On this clone itself: One end of the junction does not line up with germline, which may come from a read error. This sample includes further DNA sequences coding for the same CDR3. V and J are TRBV7-2 and TRBJ1-4; TRBD1 agrees at 10 bases. The CDR3 is made up of 16 amino acids. CDR1 and CDR2 (germline): SGHTA, FQGNSA. CDR3 in amino acids: CASSPWTGGANEKLFF. The CDR3 DNA reads as TGTGCCAGCAGCCCATGGACAGGGGGGGCTAATGAAAAATTGTTTTTT.

The chain employs TRBV4-1 and TRBJ1-3; weak D call: TRBD1 (5 bases). The CDR3 loop spans 16 amino acids. Trimming removed 0 bases from V and 0 bases from J, with 9 bases in between. The germline CDR1 and CDR2 sequences are MGHRA and YSYEKL. The CDR3 loop reads CASSQERGSSGNTIYF. As DNA, the CDR3 is TGCGCCAGCAGCCAAGAGCGGGGGTCCTCTGGAAACACCATATATTTT.

In this sample, this clone turned up once. The chain uses TRBV6-5 and TRBJ1-2; 8 bases are shared with TRBD1. This CDR3 spans 14 amino acids. With V trimmed by 6 bases and J by 4 bases, 7 bases remained unmatched. Germline V gives CDR1 MNHEY, CDR2 SVGAGI. The CDR3 here is CASRGGQGVYGYTF. CDR3 sequence (DNA): TGTGCCAGCAGGGGAGGACAGGGAGTCTATGGCTACACCTTC.

This chain joins TRBV14 and TRBJ1-1; D remains unclear. V was trimmed by 5 bases and J by 11 bases, leaving 12 bases between them. Germline V gene data show CDR1 as SGHDN and CDR2 as FVKESK. The CDR3 spans 11 residues. CDR3 in amino acids: CASSFAGKAFF. The CDR3 DNA follows: TGTGCCAGCAGCTTCGCCGGGAAGGCTTTCTTT.

The chain couples TRBV30 to TRBJ2-2; TRBD2 aligns across 11 bases. Germline V gene sequence: CDR1 GTSNPN, CDR2 SVGIG (reference sequence). Trimming took 4 bases from V and 3 from J; bases not matched to a gene: 16. The CDR3 runs to 19 residues. The CDR3 DNA reads as TGTGCCTGGATCCCCCTGGGTTGGCGACTAGCGGGATACACCGGGGAGCTGTTTTTT. It is translated as CAWIPLGWRLAGYTGELFF.

The chain joins TRBV24-1 to TRBJ2-1; D might be TRBD1 (6 bases). The germline gives CDR1 KGHDR, CDR2 SFDVKD. The CDR3 is made up of 18 amino acids. V lost 3 bases and J lost 3, with 20 bases in between. CDR3 sequence: CATSDPTGSSSYYNEQFF. The CDR3 coding sequence is TGTGCCACCAGTGATCCCACAGGGTCTAGTTCCTACTACAATGAGCAGTTCTTC.